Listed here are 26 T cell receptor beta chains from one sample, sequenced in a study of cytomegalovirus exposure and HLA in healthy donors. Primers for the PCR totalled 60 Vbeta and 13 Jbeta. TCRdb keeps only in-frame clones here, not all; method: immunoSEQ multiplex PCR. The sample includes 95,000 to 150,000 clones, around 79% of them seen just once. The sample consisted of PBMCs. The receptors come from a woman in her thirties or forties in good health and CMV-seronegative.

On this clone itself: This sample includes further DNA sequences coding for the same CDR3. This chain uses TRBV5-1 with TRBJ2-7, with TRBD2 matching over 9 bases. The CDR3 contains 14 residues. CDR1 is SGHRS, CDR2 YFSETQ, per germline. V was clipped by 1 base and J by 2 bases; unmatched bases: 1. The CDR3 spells CASSLPSGAYEQYF. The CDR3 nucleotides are TGCGCCAGCAGCTTGCCTAGCGGGGCCTACGAGCAGTACTTC.

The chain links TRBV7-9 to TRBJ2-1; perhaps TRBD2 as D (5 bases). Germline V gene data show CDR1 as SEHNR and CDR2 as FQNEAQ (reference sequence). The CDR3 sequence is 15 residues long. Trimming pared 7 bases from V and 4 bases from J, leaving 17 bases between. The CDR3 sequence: CASIQERFIYNEQFF. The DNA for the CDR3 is TGTGCCAGCATACAAGAGCGGTTCATTTACAATGAGCAGTTCTTC.

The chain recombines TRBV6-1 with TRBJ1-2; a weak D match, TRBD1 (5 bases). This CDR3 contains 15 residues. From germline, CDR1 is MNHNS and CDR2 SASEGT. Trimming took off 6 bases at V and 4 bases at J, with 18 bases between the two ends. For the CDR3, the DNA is TGTGCCAGCAGGGGCGGCGCAGGGCCGCCCTATGGCTACACCTTC. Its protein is CASRGGAGPPYGYTF.

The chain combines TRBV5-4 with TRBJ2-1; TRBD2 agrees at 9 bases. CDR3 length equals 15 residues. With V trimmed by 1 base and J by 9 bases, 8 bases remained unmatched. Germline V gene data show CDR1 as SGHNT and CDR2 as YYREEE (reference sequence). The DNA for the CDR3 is TGTGCCAGCAGCTTGAGCGGGAGGATCCGGGGTGAGCAGTTCTTC. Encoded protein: CASSLSGRIRGEQFF.

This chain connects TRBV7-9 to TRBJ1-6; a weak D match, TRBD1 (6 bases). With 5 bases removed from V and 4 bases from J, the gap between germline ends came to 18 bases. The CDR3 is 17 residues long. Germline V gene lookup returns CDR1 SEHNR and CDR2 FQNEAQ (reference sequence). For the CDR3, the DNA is TGTGCCAGCAGCCCCTCCGGCGGGCAGGGGTATAATTCACCCCTCCACTTT. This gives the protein CASSPSGGQGYNSPLHF.

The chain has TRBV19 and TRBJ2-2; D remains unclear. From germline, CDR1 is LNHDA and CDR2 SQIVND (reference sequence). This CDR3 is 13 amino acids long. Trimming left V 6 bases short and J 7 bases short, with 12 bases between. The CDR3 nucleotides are TGTGCCAGTAGCAGTCCCGTGAACGGGGAGCTGTTTTTT. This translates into CASSSPVNGELFF.

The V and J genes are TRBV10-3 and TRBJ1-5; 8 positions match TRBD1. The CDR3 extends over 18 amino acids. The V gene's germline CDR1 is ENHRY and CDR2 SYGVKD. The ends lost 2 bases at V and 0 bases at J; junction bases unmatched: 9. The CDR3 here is CAISETLTGGNSNQPQHF. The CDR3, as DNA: TGTGCCATCAGTGAGACCCTCACAGGGGGAAATAGCAATCAGCCCCAGCATTTT.

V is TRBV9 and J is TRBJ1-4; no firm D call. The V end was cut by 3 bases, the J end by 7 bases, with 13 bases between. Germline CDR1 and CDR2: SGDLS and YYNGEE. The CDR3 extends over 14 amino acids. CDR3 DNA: TGTGCCAGCAGCGAATTAATGCGGGGTGAAAAACTGTTTTTT. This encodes CASSELMRGEKLFF.

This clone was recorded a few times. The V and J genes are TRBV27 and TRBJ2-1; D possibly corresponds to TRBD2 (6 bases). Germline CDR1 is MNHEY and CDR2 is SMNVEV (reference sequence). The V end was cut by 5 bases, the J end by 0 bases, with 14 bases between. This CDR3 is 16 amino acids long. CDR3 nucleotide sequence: TGTGCCAGCAGTGGTAGGGACTCTCGCTCCTACAATGAGCAGTTCTTC. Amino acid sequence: CASSGRDSRSYNEQFF.

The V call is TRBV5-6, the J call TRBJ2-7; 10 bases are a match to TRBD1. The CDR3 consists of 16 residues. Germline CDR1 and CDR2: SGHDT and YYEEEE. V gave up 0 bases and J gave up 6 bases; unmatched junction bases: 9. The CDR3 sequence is CASSLARDRGWSEQYF. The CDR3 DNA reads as TGTGCCAGCAGCTTGGCGCGGGACAGGGGCTGGTCCGAGCAGTACTTC. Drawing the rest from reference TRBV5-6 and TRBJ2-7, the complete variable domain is DAGVTQSPTHLIKTRGQQVTLRCSPKSGHDTVSWYQQALGQGPQFIFQYYEEEERQRGNFPDRFSGHQFPNYSSELNVNALLLGDSALYLCASSLARDRGWSEQYFGPGTRLTVT.

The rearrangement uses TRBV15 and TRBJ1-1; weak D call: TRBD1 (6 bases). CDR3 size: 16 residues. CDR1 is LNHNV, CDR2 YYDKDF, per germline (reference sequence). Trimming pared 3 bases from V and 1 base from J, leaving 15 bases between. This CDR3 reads CATSRRGIGSNTEAFF. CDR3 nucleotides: TGTGCCACCAGCAGGAGGGGGATAGGGTCGAACACTGAAGCTTTCTTT.

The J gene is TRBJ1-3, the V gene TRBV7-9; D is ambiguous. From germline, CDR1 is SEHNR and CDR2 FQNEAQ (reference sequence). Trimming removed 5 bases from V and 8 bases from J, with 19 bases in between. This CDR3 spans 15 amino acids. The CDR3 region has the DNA TGTGCCAGCAGCCCCAGTAAACGGGGTATCCACACCATATATTTT. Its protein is CASSPSKRGIHTIYF.

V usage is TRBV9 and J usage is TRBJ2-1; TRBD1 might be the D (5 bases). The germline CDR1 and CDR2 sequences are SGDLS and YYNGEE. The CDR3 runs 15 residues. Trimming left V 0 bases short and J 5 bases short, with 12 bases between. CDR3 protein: CASSVGSGSDNEQFF. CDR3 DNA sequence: TGTGCCAGCAGCGTAGGGTCAGGGTCGGACAATGAGCAGTTCTTC.

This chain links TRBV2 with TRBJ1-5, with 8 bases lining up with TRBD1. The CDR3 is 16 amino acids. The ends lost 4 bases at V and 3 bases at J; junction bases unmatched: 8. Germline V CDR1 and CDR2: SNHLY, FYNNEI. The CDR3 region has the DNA TGTGCCAGCAGTGTTCCAGGGGGCTCTGACAATCAGCCCCAGCATTTT. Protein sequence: CASSVPGGSDNQPQHF.

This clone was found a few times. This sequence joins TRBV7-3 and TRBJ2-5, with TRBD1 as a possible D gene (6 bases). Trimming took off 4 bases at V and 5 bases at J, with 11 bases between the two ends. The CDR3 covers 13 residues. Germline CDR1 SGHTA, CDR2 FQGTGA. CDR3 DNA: TGTGCCAGCAGCTCAGGGGCCCGGGAGACCCAGTACTTC. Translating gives CASSSGARETQYF.

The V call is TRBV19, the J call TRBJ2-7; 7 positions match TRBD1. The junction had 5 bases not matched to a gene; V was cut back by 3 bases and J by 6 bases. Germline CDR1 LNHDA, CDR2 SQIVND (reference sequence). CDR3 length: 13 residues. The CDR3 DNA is TGTGCCAGTAGTATGACAGGGTCAGGCGAGCAGTACTTC. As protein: CASSMTGSGEQYF.

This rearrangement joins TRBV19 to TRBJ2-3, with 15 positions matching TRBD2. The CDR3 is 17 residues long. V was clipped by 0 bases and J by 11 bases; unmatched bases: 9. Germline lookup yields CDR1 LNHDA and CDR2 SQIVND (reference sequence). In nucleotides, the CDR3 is TGTGCCAGTAGTATAGACGCCGGACTAGCGGGGGGGCTAAAGCAGTATTTT. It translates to CASSIDAGLAGGLKQYF.

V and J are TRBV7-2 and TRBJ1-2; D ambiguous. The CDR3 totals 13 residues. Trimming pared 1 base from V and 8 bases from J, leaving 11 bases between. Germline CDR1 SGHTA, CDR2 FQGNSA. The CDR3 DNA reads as TGTGCCAGCAGCTTAGGTGGAGGGCAGGGCTACACCTTC. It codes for CASSLGGGQGYTF.

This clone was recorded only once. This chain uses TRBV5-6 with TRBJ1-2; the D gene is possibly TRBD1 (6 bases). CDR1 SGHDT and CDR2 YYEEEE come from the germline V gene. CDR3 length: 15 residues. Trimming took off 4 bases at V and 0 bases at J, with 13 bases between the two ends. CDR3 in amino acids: CASSPQGIANYGYTF. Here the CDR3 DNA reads TGTGCCAGCAGCCCTCAGGGGATAGCTAACTATGGCTACACCTTC.

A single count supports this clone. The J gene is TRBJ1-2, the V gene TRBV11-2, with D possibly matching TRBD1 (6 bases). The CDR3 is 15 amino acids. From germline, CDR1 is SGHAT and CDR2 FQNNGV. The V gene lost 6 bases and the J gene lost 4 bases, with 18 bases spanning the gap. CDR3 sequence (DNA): TGTGCCAGCAGAGCCATTACGGGGGGCGGCTATGGCTACACCTTC. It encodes CASRAITGGGYGYTF.

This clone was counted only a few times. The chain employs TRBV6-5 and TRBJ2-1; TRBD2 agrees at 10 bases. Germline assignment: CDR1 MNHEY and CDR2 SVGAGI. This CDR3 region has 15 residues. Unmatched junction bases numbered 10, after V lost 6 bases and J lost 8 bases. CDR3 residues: CASRSAGGPMDEQFF. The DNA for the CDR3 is TGTGCCAGCAGGTCAGCGGGGGGGCCCATGGATGAGCAGTTCTTC.

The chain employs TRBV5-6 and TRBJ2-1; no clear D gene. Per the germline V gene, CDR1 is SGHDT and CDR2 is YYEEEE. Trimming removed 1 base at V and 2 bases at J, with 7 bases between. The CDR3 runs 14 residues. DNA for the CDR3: TGTGCCAGCAGCTTGATGGCAGCCTACAATGAGCAGTTCTTC. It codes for CASSLMAAYNEQFF.

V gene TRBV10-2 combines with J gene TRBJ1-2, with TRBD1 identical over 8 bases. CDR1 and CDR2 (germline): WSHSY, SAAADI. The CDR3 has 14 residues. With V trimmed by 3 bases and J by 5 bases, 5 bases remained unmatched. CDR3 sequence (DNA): TGCGCCAGCAGTGAAGACAGGGGAGGTTATGGCTACACCTTC. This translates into CASSEDRGGYGYTF.

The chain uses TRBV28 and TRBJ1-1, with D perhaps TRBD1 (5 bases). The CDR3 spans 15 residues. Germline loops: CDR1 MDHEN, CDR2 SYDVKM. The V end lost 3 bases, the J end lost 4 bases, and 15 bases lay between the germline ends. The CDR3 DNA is TGTGCCAGCAGTTTGTTGGGACTGCGGAGCACTGAAGCTTTCTTT. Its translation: CASSLLGLRSTEAFF.

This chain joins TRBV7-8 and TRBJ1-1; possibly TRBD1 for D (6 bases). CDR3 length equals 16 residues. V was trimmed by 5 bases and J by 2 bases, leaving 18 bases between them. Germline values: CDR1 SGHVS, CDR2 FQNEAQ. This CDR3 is CASSPIFRTANTEAFF. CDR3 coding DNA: TGTGCCAGCAGCCCTATCTTTCGGACAGCAAACACTGAAGCTTTCTTT.

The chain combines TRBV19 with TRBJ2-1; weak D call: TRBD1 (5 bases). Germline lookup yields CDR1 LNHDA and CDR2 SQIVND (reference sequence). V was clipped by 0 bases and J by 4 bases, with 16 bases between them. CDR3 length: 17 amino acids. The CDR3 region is CASSIDLRGPPYNEQFF. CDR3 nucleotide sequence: TGTGCCAGTAGTATAGACTTAAGGGGCCCTCCATACAATGAGCAGTTCTTC.